One sample yielded the 30 T cell receptor beta chains listed below, sequenced in a study of response to subunit inactivated influenza vaccine. TCRdb re-called the RT-PCR reads through MiXCR, storing one row per CDR3 protein. The table lists more than 550,000 distinct CDR3 sequences, roughly 10% of them singletons. The sequencing here drew on PBMCs from blood, taken on the day of vaccination. Every receptor here comes from a man between 45 and 60 years old who received an inactivated influenza vaccine.

V gene TRBV5-5 combines with J gene TRBJ2-1, with D unclear. CDR3 length: 14 residues. Germline CDR1 and CDR2: SGHKS and YYEKEE (reference sequence). With 0 bases removed from V and 6 bases from J, the gap between germline ends came to 10 bases. In DNA form, the CDR3 reads TGTGCCAGCAGCTTGGCCGGAGCCACCAATGAGCAGTTCTTC. Amino acids: CASSLAGATNEQFF.

In its sample, this clonotype was seen many times. This sequence joins TRBV5-1 and TRBJ2-2, with a weak D call TRBD1 (6 bases). Germline V gene lookup returns CDR1 SGHRS and CDR2 YFSETQ. This CDR3 comprises 15 residues. Trimming took off 4 bases at V and 4 bases at J, with 14 bases between the two ends. The CDR3 DNA is TGCGCCAGCAGCCCGGACAGCGCGGCCACCGGGGAGCTGTTTTTT. It encodes CASSPDSAATGELFF.

This clonotype occurred many times. The CDR3: CASSWGNEQYF. The CDR3 DNA is TGTGCCAGCAGTTGGGGCAACGAGCAGTACTTC. This chain joins TRBV6-5 and TRBJ2-7, with D tentatively TRBD1 (5 bases). This CDR3 region has 11 residues. Trimming pared 4 bases from V and 5 bases from J, leaving 6 bases between. Germline V gene data show CDR1 as MNHEY and CDR2 as SVGAGI.

This clonotype was found once. The chain couples TRBV12-3 or TRBV12-4 to TRBJ2-2, with 7 positions matching TRBD1. This CDR3 spans 17 amino acids. Trimming at V came to 5 bases and at J to 5 bases, leaving 14 bases not matched to a gene. CDR3 sequence reads: CASSPPGTVFKTGELFF. CDR3 DNA: TGTGCCAGCAGTCCACCGGGGACAGTGTTTAAGACCGGGGAGCTGTTTTTT.

This clonotype was counted at least ten times. This chain joins TRBV29-1 and TRBJ1-2; D is undetermined. CDR1 SQVTM and CDR2 ANQGSEA come from the germline V gene. With 1 base removed from V and 8 bases from J, the gap between germline ends came to 17 bases. There are 14 residues in the CDR3. CDR3 residues: CSVEVGPQAIGYTF. CDR3 nucleotide sequence: TGCAGCGTTGAAGTGGGCCCTCAGGCAATAGGCTACACCTTC.

The CDR3 coding sequence is TGCGCCAGCAGCCGTAGCGGGGGCGGGGGGAATGAGCAGTTCTTC. It is translated as CASSRSGGGGNEQFF. This rearrangement joins TRBV4-1 to TRBJ2-1; 9 nucleotides line up with TRBD2. The V gene's germline CDR1 is MGHRA and CDR2 YSYEKL. J was trimmed by 7 bases and V by 4 bases; bases with no gene match: 8. The CDR3 covers 15 residues.

The chain combines TRBV12-3 or TRBV12-4 with TRBJ1-3; tentative D call: TRBD1 (5 bases). The V gene lost 8 bases and the J gene lost 2 bases, with 16 bases spanning the gap. The CDR3 covers 15 residues. The DNA of the CDR3 is TGTGCCAGCGGGCGGGACGGCCAGACTGGAAACACCATATATTTT. It yields the protein CASGRDGQTGNTIYF.

There are a few counts of this clonotype. V usage is TRBV12-3 or TRBV12-4 and J usage is TRBJ2-1; D not certain. Trimming shortened V by 6 bases and J by 2 bases, and 11 bases separated the two germline ends. This CDR3 has 14 residues. The DNA for the CDR3 is TGTGCCAGCAGCCAGGCCTCCCCCTACAATGAGCAGTTCTTC. Translation: CASSQASPYNEQFF.

This clonotype occurred many times. This sequence joins TRBV29-1 and TRBJ1-5, with D maybe TRBD1 (5 bases). Per the germline V gene, CDR1 is SQVTM and CDR2 is ANQGSEA. Trimming removed 6 bases at V and 3 bases at J, with 15 bases between. The CDR3 runs to 14 residues. CDR3 sequence: CSVAKGDPNQPQHF. CDR3 DNA: TGCAGCGTCGCTAAAGGGGATCCCAATCAGCCCCAGCATTTT. The full variable domain, with the rest looked up from reference TRBV29-1 and TRBJ1-5, is SAVISQKPSRDICQRGTSLTIQCQVDSQVTMMFWYRQQPGQSLTLIATANQGSEATYESGFVIDKFPISRPNLTFSTLTVSNMSPEDSSIYLCSVAKGDPNQPQHFGDGTRLSIL.

This clonotype came up a few times. This chain joins TRBV20-1 and TRBJ1-1; 7 bases map to TRBD1. CDR1 is DFQATT, CDR2 SNEGSKA, per germline (reference sequence). J lost 7 bases, V lost 0 bases, and 8 bases had no gene match. This CDR3 spans 14 amino acids. CDR3 protein: CSARDQASGGEAFF. The CDR3 DNA sequence: TGCAGTGCTAGAGATCAGGCCTCAGGGGGTGAAGCTTTCTTT.

This clonotype was counted only a few times. The chain employs TRBV5-1 and TRBJ2-7; 7 bases line up with TRBD1. The V and J ends lost 2 bases and 6 bases, in that order; junction bases with no gene match: 8. Germline V gives CDR1 SGHRS, CDR2 YFSETQ. This CDR3 has 14 residues. CDR3 region: CASSFEGAPTEQYF. As DNA, the CDR3 is TGCGCCAGCAGCTTTGAGGGGGCTCCTACCGAGCAGTACTTC.

The chain links TRBV20-1 to TRBJ2-2; D might be TRBD2 (6 bases). The CDR3 contains 14 residues. Germline V lookup: CDR1 DFQATT, CDR2 SNEGSKA (reference sequence). Trimming removed 6 bases from V and 0 bases from J, with 11 bases in between. CDR3 region: CSAIAGPNTGELFF. CDR3 nucleotide sequence: TGCAGTGCAATTGCGGGACCGAACACCGGGGAGCTGTTTTTT.

This clonotype was seen at least ten times. V gene TRBV6-5 combines with J gene TRBJ2-5, with D perhaps matching TRBD1 (5 bases). The germline V gene encodes CDR1 MNHEY and CDR2 SVGAGI. The V end lost 0 bases, the J end lost 4 bases, and 15 bases lay between the germline ends. CDR3 length: 16 residues. The CDR3: CASSYSGLSRAETQYF. The CDR3 DNA reads TGTGCCAGCAGTTACTCGGGGTTATCCAGGGCAGAGACCCAGTACTTC.

This chain uses TRBV7-6 with TRBJ2-1; D possibly corresponds to TRBD1 (6 bases). The CDR3 loop spans 14 amino acids. Germline V gene lookup returns CDR1 SGHVS and CDR2 FNYEAQ. V was shortened by 3 bases and J by 5 bases, with 11 bases between the two germline ends. DNA for the CDR3: TGTGCCAGCAGCTTCCAGGGGAAAAACAATGAGCAGTTCTTC. Its translation: CASSFQGKNNEQFF.

The genes are TRBV7-2 and TRBJ1-2; the D gene is possibly TRBD1 (5 bases). The CDR3 has 17 residues. V was shortened by 1 base and J by 0 bases, with 15 bases between the two germline ends. Germline V gene lookup returns CDR1 SGHTA and CDR2 FQGNSA. The CDR3 protein is CASSLVSGTEANYGYTF. For the CDR3, the DNA is TGTGCCAGCAGCTTAGTTTCTGGGACGGAAGCTAACTATGGCTACACCTTC.

The J gene is TRBJ2-1, the V gene TRBV5-1; D unclear. The CDR3 length is 16 residues. Per germline, CDR1 SGHRS and CDR2 YFSETQ. The V end lost 1 base, the J end lost 2 bases, and 13 bases lay between the germline ends. DNA for the CDR3: TGCGCCAGCAGCTTGCTACCGACCTCGGCCTACAATGAGCAGTTCTTC. Its translation: CASSLLPTSAYNEQFF. Complete variable domain (other parts from reference TRBV5-1 and TRBJ2-1): KAGVTQTPRYLIKTRGQQVTLSCSPISGHRSVSWYQQTPGQGLQFLFEYFSETQRNKGNFPGRFSGRQFSNSRSEMNVSTLELGDSALYLCASSLLPTSAYNEQFFGPGTRLTVL.

This clonotype showed up just a few times. This chain links TRBV12-3 or TRBV12-4 with TRBJ2-4; TRBD2 matches 7 bases. The ends lost 6 bases at V and 6 bases at J; junction bases unmatched: 2. The CDR3 loop spans 12 amino acids. Written as DNA, the CDR3 is TGTGCCAGCAGGCGGGGGAGAAACATTCAGTACTTC. Its translation: CASRRGRNIQYF.

The chain couples TRBV5-1 to TRBJ2-1, with 7 bases matching TRBD1. After removal of 4 bases from V and 1 base from J, the junction contained 8 bases not matched to a gene. Germline V gene data show CDR1 as SGHRS and CDR2 as YFSETQ. The CDR3 sequence is 16 residues long. The CDR3 DNA reads TGCGCCAGCAGCGCTTCAGGGGGACAATCCTACAATGAGCAGTTCTTC. Protein product: CASSASGGQSYNEQFF.

This clonotype showed up just a few times. The chain joins TRBV7-9 to TRBJ2-5; TRBD2 matches at 12 bases. CDR1 and CDR2 (germline): SEHNR, FQNEAQ (reference sequence). Germline trimming cut 5 bases from V and 2 bases from J; bases unmatched to any gene: 3. The CDR3 runs 15 residues. The CDR3 coding sequence is TGTGCCAGCAGCCGGACTAGCGGGAAACAAGAGACCCAGTACTTC. Translated, it gives CASSRTSGKQETQYF.

This clonotype showed up many times. The CDR3 spells CASSSSGSSYEQYF. The CDR3 DNA sequence: TGCGCCAGCAGCTCCTCAGGGAGCTCCTACGAGCAGTACTTC. The gene calls are TRBV5-1 and TRBJ2-7; D might be TRBD1 or TRBD2, each matching 5 bases. The ends were cut back, 3 bases at V and 0 bases at J, with 10 bases in the middle. Germline assignment: CDR1 SGHRS and CDR2 YFSETQ. This CDR3 has 14 amino acids.

The genes are TRBV7-6 and TRBJ2-7, with 7 bases aligning to TRBD1. This CDR3 comprises 13 residues. Per germline, CDR1 SGHVS and CDR2 FNYEAQ. Germline trimming cut 9 bases from V and 3 bases from J; bases unmatched to any gene: 8. CDR3 region: CASADRNSYEQYF. In DNA, the CDR3 is TGTGCCAGTGCGGACAGGAACAGCTACGAGCAGTACTTC.

In regard to this clonotype: One end of the junction is discordant with germline, which a read error may explain. V gene TRBV7-7 combines with J gene TRBJ2-1; 7 positions agree with TRBD1. This CDR3 region has 15 residues. Germline assignment: CDR1 SSHAT and CDR2 FNYEAQ (reference sequence). The CDR3 loop reads CASSLMSGGYNEQFF. CDR3 bases: TGTGCTAGCAGCTTAATGTCAGGGGGCTACAATGAGCAGTTCTTC.

This clonotype was counted a few times. The chain combines TRBV20-1 with TRBJ2-7; D assignment may be TRBD1 or TRBD2 (6 bases each). Germline-derived CDR1 and CDR2 are DFQATT and SNEGSKA (reference sequence). This CDR3 is built from 15 residues. The V end lost 2 bases, the J end lost 5 bases, and 19 bases lay between the germline ends. CDR3 nucleotides: TGCAGTGCTAGACCCATGTACCCGGGGGCCCACGAGCAGTACTTC. Translating it yields CSARPMYPGAHEQYF.

In its sample, this clonotype was seen a few times. This chain links TRBV20-1 with TRBJ2-3; D unresolved. CDR1 and CDR2 from the germline V gene are DFQATT and SNEGSKA (reference sequence). The CDR3 spans 13 residues. Trimming stripped 6 bases from V and 8 bases from J, with 18 bases between. The CDR3 bases are TGCAGTGCGCCCCGTATCGGTGTCGGTACGCAGTATTTT. Its protein product is CSAPRIGVGTQYF.

The table lists this clonotype with a few counts. The chain links TRBV5-6 to TRBJ2-5; D possibly uses TRBD1 or TRBD2 (6 bases each). CDR3 length: 14 residues. Germline values: CDR1 SGHDT, CDR2 YYEEEE. The germline V and J ends were trimmed by 0 bases and 5 bases, with 11 bases remaining between them. The DNA of the CDR3 is TGTGCCAGCAGCTTGGCGTTAGGGGGGGAGACCCAGTACTTC. This sequence encodes CASSLALGGETQYF. Filled out from reference TRBV5-6 and TRBJ2-5, the complete variable domain reads DAGVTQSPTHLIKTRGQQVTLRCSPKSGHDTVSWYQQALGQGPQFIFQYYEEEERQRGNFPDRFSGHQFPNYSSELNVNALLLGDSALYLCASSLALGGETQYFGPGTRLLVL.

V is TRBV15 and J is TRBJ2-1; tentatively, D is TRBD2 (6 bases). The CDR3 extends over 17 amino acids. Germline V lookup: CDR1 LNHNV, CDR2 YYDKDF (reference sequence). Trimming left V 2 bases short and J 8 bases short, with 22 bases between. CDR3 sequence (DNA): TGTGCCACCAGCAGACCGGGCCCGGGACTCCGAAGGGATGAGCAGTTCTTC. This codes for CATSRPGPGLRRDEQFF.

The chain joins TRBV18 to TRBJ2-7; the D gene is possibly TRBD2 (5 bases). V was pared by 3 bases and J by 4 bases, with 13 bases between. CDR3 size: 14 residues. Germline V gene sequence: CDR1 KGHSH, CDR2 LQKENI. CDR3 protein: CASSPPGGWYEQYF. Written as DNA, the CDR3 is TGTGCCAGCTCACCTCCGGGCGGGTGGTACGAGCAGTACTTC.

This clonotype was seen repeatedly, ten times or more. The conserved final phenylalanine or tryptophan is absent from the CDR3, which likely points to a read error. The limits of the CDR3 on the DNA are not certain, so only TCRdb's listed CDR3 is given. The rearrangement links TRBV10-3 to TRBJ1-2; the table gives TRBD1 as D, unverified against the DNA. Inclusive of both ends, the CDR3 amounts to 11 amino acids. Germline CDR1 and CDR2: ENHRY and SYGVKD. The CDR3 is CAIGTGWEVSL.

This chain connects TRBV30 to TRBJ2-7, with D unresolved. Trimming stripped 2 bases from V and 4 bases from J, with 6 bases between. CDR3 length: 11 amino acids. CDR1 and CDR2 from the germline V gene are GTSNPN and SVGIG (reference sequence). CDR3 protein: CAWSRTYEQYF. The CDR3 DNA reads TGTGCCTGGAGTCGAACTTACGAGCAGTACTTC.

This clonotype was seen only a few times. This rearrangement joins TRBV4-3 to TRBJ2-2; D possibly matches TRBD1 or TRBD2 (6 bases each). V was trimmed by 3 bases and J by 5 bases, leaving 13 bases between them. The germline gives CDR1 LGHNA, CDR2 YSLEER. This CDR3 comprises 15 residues. The CDR3 spells CASSQLGGATGELFF. The CDR3 bases are TGCGCCAGCAGCCAGCTGGGGGGCGCAACCGGGGAGCTGTTTTTT.